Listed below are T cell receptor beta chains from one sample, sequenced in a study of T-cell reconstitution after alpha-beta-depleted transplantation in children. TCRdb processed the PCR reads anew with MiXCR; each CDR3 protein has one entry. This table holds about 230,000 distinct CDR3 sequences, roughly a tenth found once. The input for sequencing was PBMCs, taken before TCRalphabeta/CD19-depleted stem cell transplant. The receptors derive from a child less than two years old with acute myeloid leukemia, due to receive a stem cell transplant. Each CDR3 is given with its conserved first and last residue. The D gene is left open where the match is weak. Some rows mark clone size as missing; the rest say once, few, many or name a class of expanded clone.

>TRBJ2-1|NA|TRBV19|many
CASSPQDGRGDEQFF
TGTGCCAGTAGTCCCCAGGATGGACGGGGAGATGAGCAGTTCTTC
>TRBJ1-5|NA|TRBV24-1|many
CATSFSYSNQPQHF
TGTGCCACCAGTTTCTCGTATAGCAATCAGCCCCAGCATTTT
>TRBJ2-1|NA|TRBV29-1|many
CSVDLASDHEQFF
TGCAGCGTTGACTTGGCTAGCGACCACGAGCAGTTCTTC
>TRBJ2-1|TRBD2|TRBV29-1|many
CSDGLAGRFNEQFF
TGCAGCGACGGACTAGCGGGAAGGTTCAATGAGCAGTTCTTC
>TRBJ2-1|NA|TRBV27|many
CASIGLEDEQFF
TGTGCCAGCATCGGACTGGAGGATGAGCAGTTCTTC
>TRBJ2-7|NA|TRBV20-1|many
CSARDGRRAKYEQYF
TGCAGTGCTAGAGATGGTAGGAGGGCCAAGTACGAGCAGTACTTC
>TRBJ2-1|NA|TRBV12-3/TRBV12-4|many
CASIVGVGSYNEQFF
TGTGCCAGCATCGTAGGGGTGGGCTCCTACAATGAGCAGTTCTTC
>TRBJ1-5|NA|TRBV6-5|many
CASSYGSRYSNQPQHF
TGTGCCAGCAGTTACGGCAGCCGGTATAGCAATCAGCCCCAGCATTTT
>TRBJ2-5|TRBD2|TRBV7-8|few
CASSLGAVAAGAQETQYF
TGTGCCAGCAGCTTAGGGGCTGTAGCTGCGGGAGCCCAAGAGACCCAGTACTTC
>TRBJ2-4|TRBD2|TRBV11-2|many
CASSLDFGRTKNIQYF
TGTGCCAGCAGCTTAGATTTCGGGAGGACCAAAAACATTCAGTACTTC
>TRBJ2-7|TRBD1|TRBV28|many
CACETGGYEQYF
TGTGCCTGTGAGACAGGGGGCTACGAGCAGTACTTC
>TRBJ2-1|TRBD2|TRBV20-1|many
CSAGTGTSVYNEQFF
TGCAGTGCGGGAACCGGGACTAGCGTTTACAATGAGCAGTTCTTC
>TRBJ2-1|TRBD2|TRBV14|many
CASSQDMLAAYNEQFF
TGTGCCAGCAGCCAAGATATGCTAGCGGCGTACAATGAGCAGTTCTTC
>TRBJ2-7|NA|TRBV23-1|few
CASSQSKGDYEQYF
TGCGCCAGCAGTCAATCTAAAGGGGACTACGAGCAGTACTTC
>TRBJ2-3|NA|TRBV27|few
CASSLRGAGTDTQYF
TGTGCCAGCAGTTTGAGGGGGGCGGGCACAGATACGCAGTATTTT
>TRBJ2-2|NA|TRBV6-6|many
CASRISGELFF
TGTGCCAGCAGGATTTCCGGGGAGCTGTTTTTT
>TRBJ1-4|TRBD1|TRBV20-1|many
CSARDGGQGYEKLFF
TGCAGTGCTAGAGATGGGGGACAGGGTTATGAAAAACTGTTTTTT
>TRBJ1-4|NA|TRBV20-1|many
CSATRTNEKLFF
TGCAGTGCTACCAGAACTAATGAAAAACTGTTTTTT
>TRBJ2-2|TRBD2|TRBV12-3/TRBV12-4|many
CASSRASGSSGELFF
TGTGCCAGCAGTAGGGCTAGCGGGAGTTCCGGGGAGCTGTTTTTT
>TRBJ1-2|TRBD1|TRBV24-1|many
CATSESGTGTRNYGYTF
TGTGCCACCAGTGAGTCCGGGACAGGGACGAGGAACTATGGCTACACCTTC
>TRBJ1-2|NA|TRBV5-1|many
CASSLEGDYGYTF
TGCGCCAGCAGCTTGGAGGGGGACTATGGCTACACCTTC
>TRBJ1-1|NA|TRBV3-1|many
CASSHSTSTEAFF
TGTGCCAGCAGCCACTCGACATCCACTGAAGCTTTCTTT
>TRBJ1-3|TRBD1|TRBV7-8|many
CASSLDSGGSGNTIYF
TGTGCCAGCAGCTTAGACTCAGGGGGCTCTGGAAACACCATATATTTT
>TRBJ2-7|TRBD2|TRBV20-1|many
CSARGASGNLYEQYF
TGCAGTGCTAGAGGGGCTAGCGGGAACCTTTACGAGCAGTACTTC
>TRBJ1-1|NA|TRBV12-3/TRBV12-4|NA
CTSSFGGGRMNTEAFF
TGTACCAGCAGTTTCGGTGGGGGGCGCATGAACACTGAAGCCTTCTTT
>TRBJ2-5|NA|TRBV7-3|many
CASSRGPQETQYF
TGTGCCAGCAGTAGGGGACCTCAAGAGACCCAGTACTTC
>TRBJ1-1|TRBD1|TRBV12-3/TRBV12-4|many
CASSPTGVVAIPTEAFF
TGTGCCAGCAGTCCGACAGGGGTGGTTGCTATACCCACTGAAGCTTTCTTT
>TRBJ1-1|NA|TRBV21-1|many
CASSGSRVTEAFF
TGTGCCAGCAGCGGGTCCAGGGTCACTGAAGCTTTCTTT
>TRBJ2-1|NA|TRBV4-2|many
CASSQSSSEQFF
TGTGCCAGCAGCCAAAGTAGCTCTGAGCAGTTCTTC
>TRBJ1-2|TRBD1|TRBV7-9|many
CASSLVTGGDYGYTF
TGTGCCAGCAGCTTAGTGACAGGGGGTGACTATGGCTACACCTTC
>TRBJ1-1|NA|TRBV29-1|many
CSVEDLTGNTEAFF
TGCAGCGTTGAAGATCTTACGGGGAACACTGAAGCTTTCTTT
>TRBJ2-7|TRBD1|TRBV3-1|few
CASSQDRNRGYEQYF
TGTGCCAGCAGCCAAGACAGGAACAGGGGGTACGAGCAGTACTTC
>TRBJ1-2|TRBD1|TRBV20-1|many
CSASRDRGDGYTF
TGCAGTGCTTCCCGTGACAGGGGGGACGGCTACACCTTC
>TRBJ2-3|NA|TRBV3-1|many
CASQRSGDTQYF
TGTGCCTCTCAAAGGTCGGGCGATACGCAGTATTTT
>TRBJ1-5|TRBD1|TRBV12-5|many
CASGLVQGGNQPQHF
TGTGCTAGTGGTTTGGTGCAGGGGGGCAATCAGCCCCAGCATTTT
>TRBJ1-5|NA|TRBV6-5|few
CASSYSGGFQPQHF
TGTGCCAGCAGTTACTCGGGGGGGTTTCAGCCCCAGCATTTT
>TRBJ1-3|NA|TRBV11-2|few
CASSLTRQFFSGNTIYF
TGTGCCAGCTCACTTACCAGGCAGTTCTTCTCTGGAAACACCATATATTTT
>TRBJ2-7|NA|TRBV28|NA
CASSLAHGSYEQYF
TGTGCCAGCAGTTTAGCCCACGGTTCCTACGAGCAGTACTTC
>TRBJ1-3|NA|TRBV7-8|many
CASSSGRGPGNTIYF
TGTGCCAGCAGCTCCGGCAGGGGTCCAGGAAACACCATATATTTT
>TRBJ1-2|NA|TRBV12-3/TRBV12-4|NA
CASSPLGQGGYTF
TGTGCCAGCAGTCCGCTCGGGCAGGGCGGCTACACCTTC
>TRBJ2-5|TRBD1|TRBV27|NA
CASSYRDRGLETQYF
TGTGCCAGCAGCTACCGGGACAGGGGGTTGGAGACCCAGTACTTC
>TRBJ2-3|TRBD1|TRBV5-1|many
CASRQGTDTQYF
TGCGCCAGCCGACAGGGGACAGATACGCAGTATTTT
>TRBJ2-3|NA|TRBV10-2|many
CASSEGGSATQYF
TGCGCCAGCAGTGAGGGGGGGAGCGCTACGCAGTATTTT
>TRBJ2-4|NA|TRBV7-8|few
CASSSTSYLAKNIQYF
TGTGCCAGCAGCTCTACTTCATATCTAGCCAAAAACATTCAGTACTTC
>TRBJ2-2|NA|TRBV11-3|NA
CASSPEGFANTGELFF
TGTGCCAGCAGCCCCGAGGGCTTCGCGAACACCGGGGAGCTGTTTTTT
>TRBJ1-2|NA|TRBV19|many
CASGTQEFYGYTF
TGTGCCAGCGGAACACAGGAATTCTATGGCTACACCTTC
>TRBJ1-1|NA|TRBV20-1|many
CSAETANTEAFF
TGCAGTGCAGAAACAGCAAACACTGAAGCTTTCTTT
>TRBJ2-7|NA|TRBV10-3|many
CAISESGGAGYEQYF
TGTGCCATCAGTGAGTCGGGGGGCGCCGGCTACGAGCAGTACTTC